This TCR beta chain was profiled in a study of blood T cell repertoires in COVID-19. As for the study in general: Collection of acute and convalescent COVID-19 samples took place in the United States, Italy and Spain. The analysed material was cDNA or gDNA that came from T cells, B-cell-depleted T cells, or PBMCs.

Per the study methods: Reference gene primer amplification yielded estimated nucleated cell counts. TCRdb's copy holds only in-frame clones and misses some; the assay was immunoSEQ multiplex PCR. V and J calls and clone size are given by that table; D and trimming were obtained from the DNA. Among about 140,000 clones listed, 88% were seen once. CDR1 MDHEN and CDR2 SYDVKM come from the germline V gene. The CDR3 contains 16 residues. Unmatched junction bases numbered 6, after V lost 5 bases and J lost 3 bases. Source material: peripheral blood. The gene calls are TRBV28 and TRBJ2-7; 14 bases agree with TRBD2. This TCR came from a man between 65 and 79 years old with acute or convalescent COVID-19. In DNA form, the CDR3 reads TGTGCCAGCAGTCTCTCCGGGACTAGCGGGAGCTACGAGCAGTACTTC. This translates into CASSLSGTSGSYEQYF.